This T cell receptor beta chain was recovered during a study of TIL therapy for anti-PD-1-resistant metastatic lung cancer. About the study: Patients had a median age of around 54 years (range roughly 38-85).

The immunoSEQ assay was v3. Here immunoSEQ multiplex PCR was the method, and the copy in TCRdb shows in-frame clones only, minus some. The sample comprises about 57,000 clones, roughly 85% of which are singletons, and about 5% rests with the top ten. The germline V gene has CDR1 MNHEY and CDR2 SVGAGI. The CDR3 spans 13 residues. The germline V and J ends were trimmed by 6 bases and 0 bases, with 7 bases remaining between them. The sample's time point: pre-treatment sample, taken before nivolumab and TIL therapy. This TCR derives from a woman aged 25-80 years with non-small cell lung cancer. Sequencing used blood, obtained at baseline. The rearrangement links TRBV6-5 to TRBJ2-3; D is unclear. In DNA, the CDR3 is TGTGCCAGCAGCCTTGTGAGCACAGATACGCAGTATTTT. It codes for CASSLVSTDTQYF.